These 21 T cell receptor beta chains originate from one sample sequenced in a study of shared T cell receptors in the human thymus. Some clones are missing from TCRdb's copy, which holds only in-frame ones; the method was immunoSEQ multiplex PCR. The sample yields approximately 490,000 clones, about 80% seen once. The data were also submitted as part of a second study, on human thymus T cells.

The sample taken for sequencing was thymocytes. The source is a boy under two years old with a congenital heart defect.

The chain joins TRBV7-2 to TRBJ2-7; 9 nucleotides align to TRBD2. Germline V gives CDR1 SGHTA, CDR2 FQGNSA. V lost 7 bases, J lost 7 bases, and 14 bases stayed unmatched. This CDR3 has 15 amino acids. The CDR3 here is CASNLYSGSPEEQYF. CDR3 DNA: TGTGCCAGCAACCTCTATAGCGGGAGTCCGGAGGAGCAGTACTTC. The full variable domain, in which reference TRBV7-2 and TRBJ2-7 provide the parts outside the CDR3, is GAGVSQSPSNKVTEKGKDVELRCDPISGHTALYWYRQSLGQGLEFLIYFQGNSAPDKSGLPSDRFSAERTGGSVSTLTIQRTQQEDSAVYLCASNLYSGSPEEQYFGPGTRLTVT.

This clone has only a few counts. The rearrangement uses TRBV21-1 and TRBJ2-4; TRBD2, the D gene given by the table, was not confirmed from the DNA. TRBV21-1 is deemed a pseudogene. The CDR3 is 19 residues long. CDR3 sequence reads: CASSHYGTSGRARKYIQYF. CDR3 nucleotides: TGTGCCAGCAGCCACTATGGGACTAGCGGGAGGGCCCGGAAGTACATTCAGTACTTC.

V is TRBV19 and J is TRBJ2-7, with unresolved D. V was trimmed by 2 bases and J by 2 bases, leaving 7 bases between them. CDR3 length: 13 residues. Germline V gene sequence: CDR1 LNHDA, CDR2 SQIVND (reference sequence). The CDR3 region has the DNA TGTGCCAGTAGTATACGCAGGACCTACGAGCAGTACTTC. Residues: CASSIRRTYEQYF.

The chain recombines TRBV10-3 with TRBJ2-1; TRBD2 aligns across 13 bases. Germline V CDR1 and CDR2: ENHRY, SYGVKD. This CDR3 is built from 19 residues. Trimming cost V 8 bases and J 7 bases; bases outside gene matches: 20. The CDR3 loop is CAISRRGILAGGPGNEQFF. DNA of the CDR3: TGTGCCATCTCAAGGCGAGGGATACTAGCGGGAGGGCCCGGGAATGAGCAGTTCTTC.

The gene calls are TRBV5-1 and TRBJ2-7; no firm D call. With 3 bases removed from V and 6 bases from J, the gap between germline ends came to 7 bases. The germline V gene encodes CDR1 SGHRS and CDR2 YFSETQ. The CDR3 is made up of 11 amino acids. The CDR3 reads CASSSGGEQYF. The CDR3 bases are TGCGCCAGCAGCTCCGGCGGCGAGCAGTACTTC. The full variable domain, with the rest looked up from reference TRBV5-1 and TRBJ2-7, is KAGVTQTPRYLIKTRGQQVTLSCSPISGHRSVSWYQQTPGQGLQFLFEYFSETQRNKGNFPGRFSGRQFSNSRSEMNVSTLELGDSALYLCASSSGGEQYFGPGTRLTVT.

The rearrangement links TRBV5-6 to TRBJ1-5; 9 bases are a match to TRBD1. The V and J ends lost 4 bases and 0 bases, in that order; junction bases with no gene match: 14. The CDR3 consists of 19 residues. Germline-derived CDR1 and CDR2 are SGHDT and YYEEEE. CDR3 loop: CASSVTGTGMGHSNQPQHF. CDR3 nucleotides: TGTGCCAGCAGCGTCACCGGGACAGGGATGGGCCATAGCAATCAGCCCCAGCATTTT.

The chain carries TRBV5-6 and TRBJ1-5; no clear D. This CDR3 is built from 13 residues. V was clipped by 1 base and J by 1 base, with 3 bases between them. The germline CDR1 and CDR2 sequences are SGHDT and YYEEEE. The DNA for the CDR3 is TGTGCCAGCAGCTTGAGCAGCAATCAGCCCCAGCATTTT. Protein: CASSLSSNQPQHF.

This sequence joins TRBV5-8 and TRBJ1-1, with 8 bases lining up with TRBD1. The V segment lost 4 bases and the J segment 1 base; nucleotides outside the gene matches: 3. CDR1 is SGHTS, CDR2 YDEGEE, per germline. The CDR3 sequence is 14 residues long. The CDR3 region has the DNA TGTGCCAGCAGCCCGGACAGGGCGAACACTGAAGCTTTCTTT. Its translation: CASSPDRANTEAFF. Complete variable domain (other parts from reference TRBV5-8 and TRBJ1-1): EAGVTQSPTHLIKTRGQQATLRCSPISGHTSVYWYQQALGLGLQFLLWYDEGEERNRGNFPPRFSGRQFPNYSSELNVNALELEDSALYLCASSPDRANTEAFFGQGTRLTVV.

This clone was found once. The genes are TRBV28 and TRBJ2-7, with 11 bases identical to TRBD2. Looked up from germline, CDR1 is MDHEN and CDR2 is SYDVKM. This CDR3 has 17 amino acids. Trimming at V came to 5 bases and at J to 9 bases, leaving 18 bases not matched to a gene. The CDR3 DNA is TGTGCCAGCAGTGACGGGGGACTAGCGGCCCCCCAACAAGGGCAGTACTTC. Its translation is CASSDGGLAAPQQGQYF.

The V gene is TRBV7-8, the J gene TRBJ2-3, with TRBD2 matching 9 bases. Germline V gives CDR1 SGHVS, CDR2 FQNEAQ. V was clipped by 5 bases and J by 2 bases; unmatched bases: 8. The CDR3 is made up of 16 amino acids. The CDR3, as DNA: TGTGCCAGCAGCGAGAAGGGGACTAGCCTCACAGATACGCAGTATTTT. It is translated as CASSEKGTSLTDTQYF.

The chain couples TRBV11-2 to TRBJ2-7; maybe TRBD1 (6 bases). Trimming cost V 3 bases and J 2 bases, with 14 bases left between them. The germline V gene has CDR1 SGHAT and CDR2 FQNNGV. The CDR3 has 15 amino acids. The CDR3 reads CASSFRGDTTYEQYF. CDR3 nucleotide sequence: TGTGCCAGCAGCTTTCGTGGGGACACGACCTACGAGCAGTACTTC.

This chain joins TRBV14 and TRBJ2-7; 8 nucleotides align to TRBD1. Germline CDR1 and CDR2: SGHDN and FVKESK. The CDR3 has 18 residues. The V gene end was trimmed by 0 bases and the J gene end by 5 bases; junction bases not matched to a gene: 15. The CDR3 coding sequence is TGTGCCAGCAGCCAAGAACACACGGACAGGGAGTGCTTCGACGAGCAGTACTTC. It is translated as CASSQEHTDRECFDEQYF.

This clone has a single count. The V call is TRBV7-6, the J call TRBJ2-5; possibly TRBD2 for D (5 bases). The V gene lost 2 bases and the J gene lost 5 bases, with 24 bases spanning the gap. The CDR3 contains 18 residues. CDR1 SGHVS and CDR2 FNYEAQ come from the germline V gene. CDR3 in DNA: TGTGCCAGCAGCTTATGTAATTGTGAACAGTGCCTAGCCGAGACCCAGTACTTC. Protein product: CASSLCNCEQCLAETQYF.

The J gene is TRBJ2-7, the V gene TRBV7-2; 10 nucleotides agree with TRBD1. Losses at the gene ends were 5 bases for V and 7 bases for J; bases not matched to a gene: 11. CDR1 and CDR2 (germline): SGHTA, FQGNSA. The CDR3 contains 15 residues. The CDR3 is CASSLRQGASEEQYF. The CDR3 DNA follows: TGTGCCAGCAGCCTCCGACAGGGGGCGAGTGAAGAGCAGTACTTC.

DNA for the CDR3: TGCAGCGCCTACGGCGCGGGATCCTACAATGAGCAGTTCTTC. This gives the protein CSAYGAGSYNEQFF. The chain is built from TRBV29-1 and TRBJ2-1, with a tentative D call TRBD2 (6 bases). Looked up from germline, CDR1 is SQVTM and CDR2 is ANQGSEA. There are 14 residues in the CDR3. The germline V and J ends were trimmed by 7 bases and 1 base, with 14 bases remaining between them.

CDR3 DNA sequence: TGTGCCAGCAGCCGACAGGGGCATGGCTACACCTTC. This sequence encodes CASSRQGHGYTF. The rearrangement joins TRBV27 to TRBJ1-2, with 8 bases matching TRBD1. Trimming cost V 6 bases and J 6 bases; bases outside gene matches: 3. The CDR3 is 12 residues long. CDR1 and CDR2 from the germline V gene are MNHEY and SMNVEV (reference sequence).

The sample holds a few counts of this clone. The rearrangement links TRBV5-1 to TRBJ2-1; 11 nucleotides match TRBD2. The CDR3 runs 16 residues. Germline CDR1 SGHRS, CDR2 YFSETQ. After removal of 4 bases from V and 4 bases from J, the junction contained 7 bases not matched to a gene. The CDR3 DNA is TGCGCCAGCAGCCTAACCGGGACTAGCGGTTACAATGAGCAGTTCTTC. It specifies CASSLTGTSGYNEQFF.

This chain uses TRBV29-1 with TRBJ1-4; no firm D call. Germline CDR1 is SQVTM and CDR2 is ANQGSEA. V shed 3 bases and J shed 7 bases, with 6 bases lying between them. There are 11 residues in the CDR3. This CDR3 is CSVEAGEKLFF. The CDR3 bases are TGCAGCGTTGAGGCAGGTGAAAAACTGTTTTTT.

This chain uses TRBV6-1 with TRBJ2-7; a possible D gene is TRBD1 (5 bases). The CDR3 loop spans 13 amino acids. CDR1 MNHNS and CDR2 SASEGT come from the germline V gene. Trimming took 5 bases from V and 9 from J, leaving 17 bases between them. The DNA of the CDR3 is TGTGCCAGCAGTCAAAGGGGAAACACAGGGCAGTACTTC. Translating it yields CASSQRGNTGQYF.

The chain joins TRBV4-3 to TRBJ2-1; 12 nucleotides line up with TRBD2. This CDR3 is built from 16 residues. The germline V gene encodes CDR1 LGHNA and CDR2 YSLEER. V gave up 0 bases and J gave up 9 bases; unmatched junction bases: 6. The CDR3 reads CASSQDWTSGKGEQFF. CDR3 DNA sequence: TGCGCCAGCAGCCAAGATTGGACTAGCGGGAAAGGTGAGCAGTTCTTC.

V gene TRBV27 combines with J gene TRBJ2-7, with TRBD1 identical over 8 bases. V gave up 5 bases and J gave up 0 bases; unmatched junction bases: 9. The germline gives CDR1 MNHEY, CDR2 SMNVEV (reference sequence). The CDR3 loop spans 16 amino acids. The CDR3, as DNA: TGTGCCAGCAGTACAGAGACAGGGGCGACCTCCTACGAGCAGTACTTC. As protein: CASSTETGATSYEQYF.